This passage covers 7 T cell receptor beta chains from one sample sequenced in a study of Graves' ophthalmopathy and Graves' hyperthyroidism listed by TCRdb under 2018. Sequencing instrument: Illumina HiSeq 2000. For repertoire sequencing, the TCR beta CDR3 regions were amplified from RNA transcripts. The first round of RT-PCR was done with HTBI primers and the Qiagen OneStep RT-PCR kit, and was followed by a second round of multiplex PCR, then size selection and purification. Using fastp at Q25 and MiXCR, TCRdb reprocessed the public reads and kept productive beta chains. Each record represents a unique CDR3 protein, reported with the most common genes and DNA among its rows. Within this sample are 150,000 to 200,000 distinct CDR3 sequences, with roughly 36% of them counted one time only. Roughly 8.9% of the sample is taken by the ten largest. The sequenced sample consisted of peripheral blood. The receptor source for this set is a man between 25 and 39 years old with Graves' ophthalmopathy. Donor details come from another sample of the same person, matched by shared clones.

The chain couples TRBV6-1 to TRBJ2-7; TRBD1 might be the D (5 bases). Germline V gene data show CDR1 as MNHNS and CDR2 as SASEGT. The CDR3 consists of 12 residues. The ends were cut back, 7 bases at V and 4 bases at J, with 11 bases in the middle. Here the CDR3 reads CASTTQGYEQYF. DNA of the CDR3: TGTGCCAGCACAACCCAGGGTTACGAGCAGTACTTC.

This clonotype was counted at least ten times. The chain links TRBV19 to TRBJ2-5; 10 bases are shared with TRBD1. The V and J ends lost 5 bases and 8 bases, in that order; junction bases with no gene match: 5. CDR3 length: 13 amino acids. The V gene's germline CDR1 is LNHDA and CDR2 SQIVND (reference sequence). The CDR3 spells CASSSRTGGTQYF. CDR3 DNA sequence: TGTGCCAGTAGTTCACGGACAGGGGGAACCCAGTACTTC. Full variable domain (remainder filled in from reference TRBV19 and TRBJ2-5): DGGITQSPKYLFRKEGQNVTLSCEQNLNHDAMYWYRQDPGQGLRLIYYSQIVNDFQKGDIAEGYSVSREKKESFPLTVTSAQKNPTAFYLCASSSRTGGTQYFGPGTRLLVL.

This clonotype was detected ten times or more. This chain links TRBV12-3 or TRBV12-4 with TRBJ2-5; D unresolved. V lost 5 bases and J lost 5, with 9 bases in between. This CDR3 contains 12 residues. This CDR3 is CASSQTMETQYF. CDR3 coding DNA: TGTGCCAGCAGTCAGACGATGGAGACCCAGTACTTC.

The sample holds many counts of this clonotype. CDR3 bases: TGTGCCAGCTCGGACAGGGCATCCTACGAGCAGTACTTC. It encodes CASSDRASYEQYF. The chain carries TRBV6-1 and TRBJ2-7; TRBD1 aligns across 8 bases. J gave up 1 base and V 8 bases, and 4 bases lay outside the gene matches. Germline V gives CDR1 MNHNS, CDR2 SASEGT. CDR3 length: 13 amino acids.

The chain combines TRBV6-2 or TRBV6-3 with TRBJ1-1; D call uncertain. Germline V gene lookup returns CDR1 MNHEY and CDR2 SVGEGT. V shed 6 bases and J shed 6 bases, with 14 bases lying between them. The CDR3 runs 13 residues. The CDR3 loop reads CASSYVRSAEAFF. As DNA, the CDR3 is TGTGCCAGCAGCTACGTAAGAAGCGCTGAAGCTTTCTTT.

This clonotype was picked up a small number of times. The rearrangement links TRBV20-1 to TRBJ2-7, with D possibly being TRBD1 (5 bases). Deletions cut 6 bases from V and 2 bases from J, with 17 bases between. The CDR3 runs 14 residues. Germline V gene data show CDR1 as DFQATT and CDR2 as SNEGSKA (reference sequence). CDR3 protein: CSAPLPRGTYEQYF. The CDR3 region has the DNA TGCAGTGCACCCCTCCCAAGGGGAACCTACGAGCAGTACTTC.

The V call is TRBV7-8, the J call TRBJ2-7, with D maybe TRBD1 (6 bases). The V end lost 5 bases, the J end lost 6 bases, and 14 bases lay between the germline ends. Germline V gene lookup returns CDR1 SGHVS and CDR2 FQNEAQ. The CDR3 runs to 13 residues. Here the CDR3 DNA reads TGTGCCAGCAGCCTATTACAGGGCTCCGAGCAGTACTTC. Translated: CASSLLQGSEQYF. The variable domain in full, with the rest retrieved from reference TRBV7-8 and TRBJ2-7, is GAGVSQSPRYKVAKRGQDVALRCDPISGHVSLFWYQQALGQGPEFLTYFQNEAQLDKSGLPSDRFFAERPEGSVSTLKIQRTQQEDSAVYLCASSLLQGSEQYFGPGTRLTVT.